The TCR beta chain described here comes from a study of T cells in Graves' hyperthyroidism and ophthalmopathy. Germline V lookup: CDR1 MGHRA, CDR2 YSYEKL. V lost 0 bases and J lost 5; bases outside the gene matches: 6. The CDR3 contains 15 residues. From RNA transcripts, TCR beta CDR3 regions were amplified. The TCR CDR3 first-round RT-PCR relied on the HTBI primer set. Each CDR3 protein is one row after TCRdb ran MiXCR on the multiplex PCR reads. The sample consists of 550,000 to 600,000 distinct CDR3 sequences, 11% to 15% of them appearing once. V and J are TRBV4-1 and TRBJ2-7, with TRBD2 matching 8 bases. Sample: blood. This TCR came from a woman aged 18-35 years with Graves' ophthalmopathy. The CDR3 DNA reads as TGCGCCAGCAGCCAAGATCTCGGGAGGGTCGACGAGCAGTACTTC. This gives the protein CASSQDLGRVDEQYF.